Below, 11 T cell receptor beta chains from the same sample are listed, as sequenced in a study of T cells in Graves' hyperthyroidism and ophthalmopathy. Amplification of TCR beta CDR3 regions used RNA as the template. When the TCR CDR3 underwent first-round RT-PCR, the HTBI primer set was used. TCRdb re-derived calls from the multiplex PCR reads in MiXCR, one entry per CDR3 protein. The table includes 300,000 to 450,000 distinct CDR3 sequences, approximately 14% detected once. Sequenced: blood. These receptors were obtained from a woman younger than 35 with Graves' hyperthyroidism that later progressed to Graves' ophthalmopathy.

This clonotype was observed many times. V usage is TRBV6-2 or TRBV6-3 and J usage is TRBJ1-5; D possibly corresponds to TRBD1 (5 bases). Germline CDR1 MNHEY, CDR2 SVGEGT. The CDR3 length is 14 residues. Trimming took off 7 bases at V and 4 bases at J, with 14 bases between the two ends. This chain's CDR3 is CASNPTRGNQPQHF. For the CDR3, the DNA is TGTGCCAGCAACCCAACGAGGGGAAATCAGCCCCAGCATTTT.

In this sample, this clonotype turned up many times. The chain uses TRBV10-3 and TRBJ2-5; 10 positions match TRBD2. Germline CDR1 and CDR2: ENHRY and SYGVKD. J gave up 5 bases and V 6 bases, and 12 bases lay outside the gene matches. The CDR3 contains 16 residues. This CDR3 reads CAIRNRTSGGEETQYF. CDR3 sequence (DNA): TGTGCCATCAGAAACCGGACTAGCGGAGGGGAGGAGACCCAGTACTTC.

This clonotype was observed many times. The rearrangement uses TRBV18 and TRBJ2-1, with 10 bases matching TRBD1. V lost 3 bases, J lost 5 bases, and 10 bases stayed unmatched. Germline CDR1 reads KGHSH; CDR2 reads LQKENI. This CDR3 is built from 17 residues. CDR3 bases: TGTGCCAGCTCACCGACAGGGGGCAGGACTAATGACAATGAGCAGTTCTTC. Its translation: CASSPTGGRTNDNEQFF.

Note on this clonotype: Just one base apart from a much larger clone, this may be a read error. The rearrangement uses TRBV20-1 and TRBJ2-7; unclear D gene. With 3 bases removed from V and 5 bases from J, the gap between germline ends came to 20 bases. CDR3 length equals 15 residues. The germline gives CDR1 DFQATT, CDR2 SNEGSKA (reference sequence). Written as DNA, the CDR3 is TGCAGTGCTAGCCGCGAGCACCGGCTCTCGCACGAGCAGTACTTC. Its translation: CSASREHRLSHEQYF.

This clonotype came up a few times. The rearrangement joins TRBV6-2 or TRBV6-3 to TRBJ2-3, with a tentative D call TRBD1 (5 bases). This CDR3 is 14 amino acids long. Germline CDR1 MNHEY, CDR2 SVGEGT. V lost 0 bases, J lost 2 bases, and 6 bases lay in between. The chain's CDR3 is CASSYSDTTDTQYF. CDR3 coding DNA: TGTGCCAGCAGTTACTCGGACACCACAGATACGCAGTATTTT.

This clonotype was detected many times. This sequence joins TRBV6-7 and TRBJ2-7; 10 bases are shared with TRBD2. TRBV6-7 is filed as an ORF, its function uncertain. The CDR3 is made up of 15 amino acids. After removal of 6 bases from V and 1 base from J, the junction contained 6 bases not matched to a gene. The CDR3 spells CASRSGTSVSYEQYF. Written as DNA, the CDR3 is TGTGCCAGCAGGAGCGGGACTAGCGTGTCCTACGAGCAGTACTTC.

Worth noting for this clonotype: Its ends do not fully match the called genes, so a read error is possible. The J gene is TRBJ2-1, the V gene TRBV4-1, with a tentative D call TRBD1 (6 bases). This CDR3 comprises 13 residues. The germline CDR1 and CDR2 sequences are MGHRA and YSYEKL. The chain's CDR3 is CASSQVGANEQFF. CDR3 DNA: TGTGCCAGCAGCCAAGTGGGGGCAAATGAGCAGTTCTTC.

The CDR3: CAIRLDRGGTEAFF. In DNA, the CDR3 is TGTGCCATCAGGTTGGATAGGGGGGGCACTGAAGCTTTCTTT. This chain links TRBV10-3 with TRBJ1-1, with a weak D call TRBD1 (6 bases). The germline gives CDR1 ENHRY, CDR2 SYGVKD. V was pared by 6 bases and J by 4 bases, with 15 bases between. CDR3 length: 14 amino acids.

This rearrangement joins TRBV5-1 to TRBJ2-2; TRBD1 aligns across 8 bases. The germline CDR1 and CDR2 sequences are SGHRS and YFSETQ. This CDR3 is 17 amino acids long. The junction had 7 bases not matched to a gene; V was cut back by 0 bases and J by 3 bases. Here the CDR3 reads CASSLAAGGIDTGELFF. CDR3 bases: TGCGCCAGCAGCTTGGCCGCAGGGGGCATAGACACCGGGGAGCTGTTTTTT.

This clonotype occurred many times. The rearrangement joins TRBV27 to TRBJ1-1, with D maybe TRBD1 (5 bases). V shed 10 bases and J shed 0 bases, with 18 bases lying between them. Looked up from germline, CDR1 is MNHEY and CDR2 is SMNVEV (reference sequence). This CDR3 spans 15 amino acids. Here the CDR3 reads CATVSFRGMNTEAFF. The CDR3 DNA reads as TGTGCCACCGTCTCCTTCCGGGGGATGAACACTGAAGCTTTCTTT.

The chain couples TRBV24-1 to TRBJ2-2, with 12 bases lining up with TRBD2. Germline values: CDR1 KGHDR, CDR2 SFDVKD. The V gene end was trimmed by 3 bases and the J gene end by 6 bases; junction bases not matched to a gene: 7. This CDR3 contains 17 residues. This CDR3 is CATSDPRTSGISGELFF. The CDR3 coding sequence is TGTGCCACCAGTGATCCGAGGACTAGCGGGATTTCCGGGGAGCTGTTTTTT.